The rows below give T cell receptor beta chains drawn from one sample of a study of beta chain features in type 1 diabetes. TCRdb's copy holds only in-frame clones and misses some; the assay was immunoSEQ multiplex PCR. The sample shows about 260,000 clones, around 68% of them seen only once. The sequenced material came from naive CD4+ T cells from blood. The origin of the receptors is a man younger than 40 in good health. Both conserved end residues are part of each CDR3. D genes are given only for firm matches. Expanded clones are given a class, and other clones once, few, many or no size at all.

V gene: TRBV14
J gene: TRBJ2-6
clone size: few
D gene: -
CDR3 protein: CASSQDSNVLTF
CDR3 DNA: TGTGCCAGCAGCCAAGATTCCAACGTCCTGACTTTC

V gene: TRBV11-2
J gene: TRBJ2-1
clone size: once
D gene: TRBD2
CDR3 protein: CASSLLRTSGSKQFF
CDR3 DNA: TGTGCCAGCAGCTTACTTAGGACTAGCGGGAGTAAGCAGTTCTTC

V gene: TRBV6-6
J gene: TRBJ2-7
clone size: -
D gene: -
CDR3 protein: CASTFTETYEQYF
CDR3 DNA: TGTGCCAGCACGTTTACAGAGACCTACGAGCAGTACTTC

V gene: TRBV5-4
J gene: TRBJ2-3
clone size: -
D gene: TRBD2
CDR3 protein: CASSSKTSGSTDTQYF
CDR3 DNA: TGTGCCAGCAGCTCCAAGACTAGCGGGAGCACAGATACGCAGTATTTT

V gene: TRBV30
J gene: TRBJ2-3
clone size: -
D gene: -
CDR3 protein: CAWSEQDTQYF
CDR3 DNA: TGTGCCTGGAGCGAGCAAGATACGCAGTATTTT

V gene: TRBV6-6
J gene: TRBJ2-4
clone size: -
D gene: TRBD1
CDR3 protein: CASREGQGVEYF
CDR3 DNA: TGTGCCAGCAGGGAGGGACAGGGGGTTGAGTACTTC

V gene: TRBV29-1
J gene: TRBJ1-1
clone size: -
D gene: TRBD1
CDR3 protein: CSVESTGATEAFF
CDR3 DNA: TGCAGCGTTGAATCAACAGGGGCCACTGAAGCTTTCTTT

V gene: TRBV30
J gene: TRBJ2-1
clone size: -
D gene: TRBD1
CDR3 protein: CAWKGTAPYYNEQFF
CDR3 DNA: TGTGCCTGGAAGGGGACAGCGCCGTATTACAATGAGCAGTTCTTC

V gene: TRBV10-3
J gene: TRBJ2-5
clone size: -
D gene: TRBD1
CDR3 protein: CAISKTGDETQYF
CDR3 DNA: TGTGCCATCAGTAAGACAGGGGATGAGACCCAGTACTTC

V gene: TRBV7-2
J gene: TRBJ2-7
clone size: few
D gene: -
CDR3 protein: CASSLNLPAMGEQYF
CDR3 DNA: TGTGCCAGCAGCTTAAACCTCCCGGCTATGGGGGAGCAGTACTTC

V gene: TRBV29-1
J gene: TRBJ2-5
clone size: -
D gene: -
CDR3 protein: CSVVRQGGMETQYF
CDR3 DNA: TGCAGCGTTGTGAGACAGGGAGGTATGGAGACCCAGTACTTC

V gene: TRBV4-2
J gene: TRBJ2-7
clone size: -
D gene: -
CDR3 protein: CASSQGYDEQYF
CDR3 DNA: TGTGCCAGCAGCCAAGGATATGACGAGCAGTACTTC

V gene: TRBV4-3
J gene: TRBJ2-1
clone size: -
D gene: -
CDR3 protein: CASSQALDHSYNEQFF
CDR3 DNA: TGCGCCAGCAGCCAAGCCTTAGACCACTCCTACAATGAGCAGTTCTTC

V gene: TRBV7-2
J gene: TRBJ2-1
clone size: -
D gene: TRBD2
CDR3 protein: CASSLPRAGGMDEQFF
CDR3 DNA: TGTGCCAGCAGCTTGCCCAGGGCGGGAGGGATGGATGAGCAGTTCTTC

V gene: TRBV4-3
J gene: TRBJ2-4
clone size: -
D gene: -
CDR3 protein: CASSQALGRNIQYF
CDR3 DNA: TGCGCCAGCAGCCAAGCGCTAGGCCGAAACATTCAGTACTTC

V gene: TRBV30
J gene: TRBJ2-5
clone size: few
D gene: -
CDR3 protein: CAWSVGVETQYF
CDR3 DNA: TGTGCCTGGAGTGTGGGCGTGGAGACCCAGTACTTC

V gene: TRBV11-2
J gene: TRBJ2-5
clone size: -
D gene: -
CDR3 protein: CASSLAAAPGSETQYF
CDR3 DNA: TGTGCCAGCAGCTTAGCAGCGGCCCCTGGGTCCGAGACCCAGTACTTC

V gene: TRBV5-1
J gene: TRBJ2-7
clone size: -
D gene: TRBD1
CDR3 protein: CASSWTGTNYEQYF
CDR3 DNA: TGCGCCAGCAGTTGGACAGGGACCAACTACGAGCAGTACTTC

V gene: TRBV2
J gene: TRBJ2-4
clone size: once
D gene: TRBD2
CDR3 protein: CASSEPSGGVKNIQYF
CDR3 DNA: TGTGCCAGCAGTGAACCCAGCGGGGGTGTCAAAAACATTCAGTACTTC

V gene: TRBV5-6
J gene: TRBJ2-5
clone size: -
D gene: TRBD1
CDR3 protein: CASSLDRGRLETQYF
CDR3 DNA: TGTGCCAGCAGCTTGGACAGGGGGCGCCTTGAGACCCAGTACTTC

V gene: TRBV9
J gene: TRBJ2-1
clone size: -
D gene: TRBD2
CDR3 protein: CASSVDTASGAYNEQFF
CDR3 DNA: TGTGCCAGCAGCGTAGATACGGCTAGCGGGGCTTACAATGAGCAGTTCTTC

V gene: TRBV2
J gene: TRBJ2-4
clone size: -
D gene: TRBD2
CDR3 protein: CASSLGLAGGNIQYF
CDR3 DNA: TGTGCCAGCAGTTTGGGACTAGCGGGTGGGAACATTCAGTACTTC

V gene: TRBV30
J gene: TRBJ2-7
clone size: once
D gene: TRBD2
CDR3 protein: CAWSYPTSGSYEQYF
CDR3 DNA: TGTGCCTGGAGTTACCCAACTAGCGGGAGTTACGAGCAGTACTTC

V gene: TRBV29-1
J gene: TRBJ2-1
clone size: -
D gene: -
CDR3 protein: CSVGRPWGNEQFF
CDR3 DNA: TGCAGCGTTGGCCGACCTTGGGGGAATGAGCAGTTCTTC

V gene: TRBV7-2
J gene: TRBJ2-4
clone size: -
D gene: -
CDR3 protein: CASSSTSLAKNIQYF
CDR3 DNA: TGTGCCAGCAGCTCAACTTCCCTAGCCAAAAACATTCAGTACTTC

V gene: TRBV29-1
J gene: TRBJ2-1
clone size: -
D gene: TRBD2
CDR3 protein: CSVVVAGSYNEQFF
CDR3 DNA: TGCAGCGTTGTGGTAGCGGGGTCCTACAATGAGCAGTTCTTC